What follows is one T cell receptor (beta chain) and its context. Its antigen is unidentified. This record comes from a study of T cell clonotyping in hematopoietic cell transplantation. In the study overall: Pretransplant recipient samples were taken after cytoreduction.

Noted time point: recipient sample about 28 days before transplant, after cytoreduction. Recipients were bled about 28 days pretransplant and at posttransplant days 30, 100, 180. General observations from the study: Graft donor and pretransplant recipient Inverse Simpson Index values predicted broader posttransplant TCR diversity.

Some clones are missing from TCRdb's copy, which holds only in-frame ones; the method was immunoSEQ multiplex PCR. In the table there are more than 70,000 clones, less than 96% of which are singletons. The germline V gene encodes CDR1 GTSNPN and CDR2 SVGIG (reference sequence). The CDR3 has 13 residues. V lost 2 bases and J lost 0, with 4 bases in between. The J gene is TRBJ1-4, the V gene TRBV30; D remains ambiguous. Sequenced here: peripheral blood mononuclear cells, sampled before stem cell transplant. This sequence originates from a woman between 45 and 60 years old with acute myeloid leukemia. Some clones in this sample may be carry-over from other donors' samples. CDR3: CAWSSPTNEKLFF. DNA for the CDR3: TGTGCCTGGAGTTCTCCAACTAATGAAAAACTGTTTTTT.